Shown below are 4 T cell receptor beta chains from a single sample sequenced in a study of T cells in narcolepsy. Produced via immunoSEQ multiplex PCR; TCRdb's table is partial and in-frame only. Here the sample spans about 40,000 clones, 70% to 90% being singletons. Material for sequencing was CD45RA- memory CD4+ T cells from PBMCs. The receptors here all came from a human donor with narcolepsy.

CDR3 loop: CSGGRQGPRGDTEAFF. CDR3 nucleotide sequence: TGCAGCGGTGGGAGACAGGGGCCGAGAGGGGACACTGAAGCTTTCTTT. The chain joins TRBV29-1 to TRBJ1-1; TRBD1 matches 8 bases. Germline V CDR1 and CDR2: SQVTM, ANQGSEA. The ends lost 7 bases at V and 3 bases at J; junction bases unmatched: 16. This CDR3 is built from 16 residues.

The J gene is TRBJ2-2, the V gene TRBV18, with D unclear. In germline, CDR1 is KGHSH, CDR2 LQKENI. CDR3 length equals 15 residues. Trimming left V 6 bases short and J 3 bases short, with 14 bases between. The CDR3 here is CASSPGRWDTGELFF. DNA of the CDR3: TGTGCCAGCTCCCCCGGCCGTTGGGACACCGGGGAGCTGTTTTTT.

This clone is judged medium-sized (0.01 to 0.1%). The V call is TRBV4-1, the J call TRBJ1-6, with D perhaps TRBD1 (5 bases). The CDR3 has 17 residues. Germline loops: CDR1 MGHRA, CDR2 YSYEKL. V lost 1 base, J lost 5 bases, and 15 bases lay in between. CDR3 nucleotide sequence: TGCGCCAGCAGCCAAGTAATCGGCGGGACCAATAATTCACCCCTCCACTTT. Residues: CASSQVIGGTNNSPLHF.

The genes are TRBV4-1 and TRBJ2-7, with 8 bases lining up with TRBD1. The germline V gene has CDR1 MGHRA and CDR2 YSYEKL. Trimming cost V 3 bases and J 0 bases; bases outside gene matches: 13. The CDR3 contains 18 residues. CDR3 protein: CASSHAKGGTGGSYEQYF. The CDR3 coding sequence is TGCGCCAGCAGCCATGCCAAAGGAGGGACAGGCGGCTCCTACGAGCAGTACTTC.